The clone carrying this T cell receptor (beta chain) was counted a few times. Its antigen is currently unknown. Both TRBC1 and TRBC2 were covered by a beta constant-region primer of two equimolar oligonucleotides. Ligated cDNA was amplified by four rounds of PCR with nested alpha and beta constant-region primers and SP2. TCRdb re-called the UMI-ligation and nested PCR reads with MiXCR, one entry per CDR3 protein. The table has under 150,000 distinct CDR3 sequences, about 20% seen once. The data belong to a study of naive and memory T cell subsets. The study's findings and limits: Over 95% of naive TCR sequences appeared only once after error correction, unlike memory subsets. A few larger clonotypes appeared in naive repertoires, especially CD8, possibly memory cells re-expressing CD45RA.

V was shortened by 6 bases and J by 3 bases, with 18 bases between the two germline ends. The CDR3 loop spans 16 amino acids. The receptor was derived from a human donor in good health. Sequencing was done on a sample of naive CD8+ T cells from blood. The chain links TRBV12-3 or TRBV12-4 to TRBJ1-3; a possible D gene is TRBD1 (5 bases). CDR3: CASSASGAAGGNTIYF. The DNA of the CDR3 is TGTGCCAGCAGCGCTAGCGGGGCCGCAGGTGGAAACACCATATATTTT.